This T cell receptor beta chain was observed in a study of Graves' ophthalmopathy and Graves' hyperthyroidism. CDR3 regions of TCR beta were amplified from RNA transcripts. HTBI primers served in a first-round RT-PCR, which a second-round multiplex PCR followed. TCRdb independently ran MiXCR on the multiplex PCR reads; one entry per CDR3 protein. The sample records roughly 610,000 distinct CDR3 sequences, around a fifth being singletons. CDR1 is MGHRA and CDR2 is YSYEKL in the germline V gene. V shed 4 bases and J shed 6 bases, with 10 bases lying between them. The CDR3 covers 13 residues. Someone took the PBMCs out of 8.5 to 10 ml of fresh peripheral blood.

The sequence came from a woman under 30 with stable Graves' hyperthyroidism. Some clones in this sample may be carry-over from other donors' samples. Sequenced input: peripheral blood. The chain employs TRBV4-1 and TRBJ2-4; D may be TRBD1 (6 bases). Here the CDR3 DNA reads TGCGCCAGCAGCCTCACAGGGCTAAACATTCAGTACTTC. The encoded protein is CASSLTGLNIQYF.